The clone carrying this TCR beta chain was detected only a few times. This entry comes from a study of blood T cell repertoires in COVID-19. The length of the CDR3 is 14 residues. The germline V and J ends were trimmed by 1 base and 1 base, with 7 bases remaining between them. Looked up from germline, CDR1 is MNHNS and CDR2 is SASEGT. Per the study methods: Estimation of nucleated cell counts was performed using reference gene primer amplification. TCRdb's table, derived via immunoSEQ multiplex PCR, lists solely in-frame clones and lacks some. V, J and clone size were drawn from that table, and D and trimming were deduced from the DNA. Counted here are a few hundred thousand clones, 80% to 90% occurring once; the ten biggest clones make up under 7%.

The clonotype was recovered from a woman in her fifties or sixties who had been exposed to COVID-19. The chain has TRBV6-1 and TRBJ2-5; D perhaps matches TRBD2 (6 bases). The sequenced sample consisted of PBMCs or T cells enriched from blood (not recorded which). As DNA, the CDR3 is TGTGCCAGCAGTGAAGTGGGGGGCCAAGAGACCCAGTACTTC. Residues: CASSEVGGQETQYF.